The source of this T cell receptor beta chain is a study of T cells in women clearing cervical HPV infection. In the study overall: Cases were women with histologically confirmed HPV16-related CIN3 or worse, including a couple of invasive cancers. Control women cleared a single incident HPV16 infection within 12 months. Study observations and caveats: Timing of associations relative to infection is unclear; T-cell subsets were not isolated.

Some clones are missing from TCRdb's copy, which holds only in-frame ones; the method was immunoSEQ multiplex PCR. This repertoire comprises 39,000 or so clones; its ten largest clones make up less than 8%. Concerning this clone: The antigen is undetermined. The missing CDR3 end, 3 residues past where the read stops, is filled in from the germline J gene.

The CDR3 extends over 16 amino acids. Germline CDR1 is MNHEY and CDR2 is SVGEGT. The V gene end was trimmed by 7 bases and the J gene end by 0 bases; junction bases not matched to a gene: 11. The specimen was blood buffy coat. The genes are TRBV6-2 or TRBV6-3 and TRBJ1-2; 7 nucleotides match TRBD1. The TCR originated in a woman aged 18 to 75 with a cervical HPV16 infection that either progressed to CIN3+ or cleared (not recorded which). CDR3 bases read: TGTGCCAGCACCTTACGGACAGGCGCAGCTAACTATGGC. Translated: CASTLRTGAANYG. The full CDR3 sequence reads CASTLRTGAANYGYTF.